One and the same sample provided the 15 T cell receptor beta chains below, sequenced in a study of blood T cell repertoires in COVID-19. Assay: immunoSEQ multiplex PCR; the TCRdb copy retains only in-frame clones and omits some. The profile shows under 200,000 clones, over 75% of them singletons. The specimen was PBMCs or T cells enriched from blood (not recorded which). Every receptor here comes from a woman in her late teens or twenties who had recovered from COVID-19.

The V and J genes are TRBV14 and TRBJ1-1; TRBD1 is a possible D gene (6 bases). Germline assignment: CDR1 SGHDN and CDR2 FVKESK. CDR3 length: 12 residues. Trimming removed 2 bases from V and 8 bases from J, with 9 bases in between. CDR3 amino acids: CASSQRGNEAFF. CDR3 nucleotide sequence: TGTGCCAGCAGCCAAAGGGGGAACGAAGCTTTCTTT.

This chain uses TRBV11-2 with TRBJ2-7; D is unresolved. This CDR3 contains 14 residues. Trimming cost V 0 bases and J 2 bases, with 8 bases left between them. Germline V gene sequence: CDR1 SGHAT, CDR2 FQNNGV. In nucleotides, the CDR3 is TGTGCCAGCAGCTTAGATCGTCAGACCTACGAGCAGTACTTC. Its translation is CASSLDRQTYEQYF.

This sequence joins TRBV27 and TRBJ1-6, with D unclear. The germline V gene encodes CDR1 MNHEY and CDR2 SMNVEV (reference sequence). Trimming took off 3 bases at V and 7 bases at J, with 7 bases between the two ends. The length of the CDR3 is 13 residues. The CDR3 sequence: CASSFGVNSPLHF. CDR3 nucleotides: TGTGCCAGCAGTTTTGGAGTCAATTCACCCCTCCACTTT.

The gene calls are TRBV9 and TRBJ2-3; TRBD2 aligns across 7 bases. CDR1 and CDR2 from the germline V gene are SGDLS and YYNGEE. This CDR3 is built from 17 residues. V was pared by 0 bases and J by 0 bases, with 7 bases of the junction left unmatched. CDR3 loop: CASSVEEAGYSTDTQYF. CDR3 DNA: TGTGCCAGCAGCGTAGAGGAAGCGGGGTATAGCACAGATACGCAGTATTTT.

The V call is TRBV25-1, the J call TRBJ2-1; the match to TRBD2 covers 8 bases. The CDR3 runs to 14 residues. Germline V gene sequence: CDR1 MGHDK, CDR2 SYGVNS. With V trimmed by 10 bases and J by 3 bases, 8 bases remained unmatched. CDR3 nucleotide sequence: TGTGCCACAAAACCGGGACTAGGCTACAATGAGCAGTTCTTC. This sequence encodes CATKPGLGYNEQFF. The full variable domain, in which reference TRBV25-1 and TRBJ2-1 provide the parts outside the CDR3, is EADIYQTPRYLVIGTGKKITLECSQTMGHDKMYWYQQDPGMELHLIHYSYGVNSTEKGDLSSESTVSRIRTEHFPLTLESARPSHTSQYLCATKPGLGYNEQFFGPGTRLTVL.

The chain recombines TRBV7-9 with TRBJ2-5; D unresolved. Germline lookup yields CDR1 SEHNR and CDR2 FQNEAQ (reference sequence). V gave up 6 bases and J gave up 2 bases, with 10 bases separating them. CDR3 length: 13 amino acids. The CDR3 reads CASSASEQETQYF. The CDR3 nucleotides are TGTGCCAGCAGTGCCTCGGAGCAAGAGACCCAGTACTTC. Using reference TRBV7-9 and TRBJ2-5 for the parts outside the CDR3, the full variable domain is DTGVSQNPRHKITKRGQNVTFRCDPISEHNRLYWYRQTLGQGPEFLTYFQNEAQLEKSRLLSDRFSAERPKGSFSTLEIQRTEQGDSAMYLCASSASEQETQYFGPGTRLLVL.

V and J are TRBV5-8 and TRBJ1-1, with TRBD1 as a possible D gene (5 bases). Germline V CDR1 and CDR2: SGHTS, YDEGEE. The V and J ends lost 4 bases and 6 bases respectively, with 13 bases between them. The CDR3 runs 13 residues. This CDR3 reads CASSPGGFAEAFF. For the CDR3, the DNA is TGTGCCAGCAGCCCGGGGGGGTTCGCTGAAGCTTTCTTT.

The chain has TRBV5-1 and TRBJ1-1; a weak D match, TRBD1 (6 bases). With 4 bases removed from V and 4 bases from J, the gap between germline ends came to 11 bases. Looked up from germline, CDR1 is SGHRS and CDR2 is YFSETQ. The CDR3 is made up of 13 amino acids. The DNA of the CDR3 is TGCGCCAGCAGCACAGAGGGGGTCACTGAAGCTTTCTTT. It codes for CASSTEGVTEAFF.

CDR3 protein: CAISEALLRDRGYEQYF. In DNA, the CDR3 is TGTGCCATCAGCGAGGCACTTCTCCGGGACAGGGGATACGAGCAGTACTTC. This rearrangement joins TRBV10-3 to TRBJ2-7; TRBD1 matches at 10 bases. Germline CDR1 ENHRY, CDR2 SYGVKD. The junction had 15 bases not matched to a gene; V was cut back by 6 bases and J by 4 bases. The CDR3 is 17 amino acids.

The rearrangement joins TRBV27 to TRBJ2-2, with 7 nucleotides matching TRBD2. Germline V gene sequence: CDR1 MNHEY, CDR2 SMNVEV (reference sequence). V lost 2 bases, J lost 7 bases, and 10 bases stayed unmatched. The CDR3 has 16 residues. The CDR3 nucleotides are TGTGCCAGCAGTTTAGGTGGGAGGGCCTATATCGGGGAGCTGTTTTTT. Translated: CASSLGGRAYIGELFF.

J is TRBJ2-3 and V is TRBV7-3, with 9 nucleotides matching TRBD1. The J segment lost 6 bases and the V segment lost 4 bases, leaving 2 bases of the junction unmatched. Germline CDR1 is SGHTA and CDR2 is FQGTGA. The CDR3 covers 13 residues. CDR3 DNA: TGTGCCAGCAGCTCTGGACAGGGGGATACGCAGTATTTT. This encodes CASSSGQGDTQYF.

This clone was seen only once. The chain links TRBV3-1 (or the pseudogene TRBV3-2) to TRBJ2-7, with 7 bases matching TRBD2. The CDR3 extends over 15 amino acids. The germline V gene has CDR1 LGHDT and CDR2 YNNKEL (reference sequence). Trimming at V came to 0 bases and at J to 4 bases, leaving 6 bases not matched to a gene. The CDR3 region is CASSQEEGGPYEQYF. The CDR3 nucleotides are TGTGCCAGCAGCCAAGAGGAGGGAGGGCCTTACGAGCAGTACTTC.

This clone appeared once. This sequence joins TRBV5-4 and TRBJ2-7, with D tentatively TRBD1 (7 bases). The germline gives CDR1 SGHNT, CDR2 YYREEE (reference sequence). V shed 1 base and J shed 3 bases, with 17 bases lying between them. The CDR3 loop spans 16 amino acids. The CDR3 DNA reads TGTGCCAGCAGCTTGCGAAACAGGGGCGGGGACTACGAGCAGTACTTC. Its translation is CASSLRNRGGDYEQYF.

This chain uses TRBV7-2 with TRBJ2-5, with 7 bases aligning to TRBD2. The germline gives CDR1 SGHTA, CDR2 FQGNSA. The CDR3 contains 12 residues. V shed 8 bases, J shed 13 bases, and the junction held 13 bases outside the gene matches. The CDR3 region has the DNA TGTGCCAGCGGGAGGGCAGGGCAGGCATGGTACTTC. Translation gives CASGRAGQAWYF.

The CDR3 bases are TGTGCCAGCAGTGGGGCGGGAGTCCATCAGCCCCAGCATTTT. The encoded protein is CASSGAGVHQPQHF. The chain has TRBV28 and TRBJ1-5; TRBD1 is a possible D gene (5 bases). The V and J ends lost 5 bases and 5 bases respectively, with 13 bases between them. CDR3 length equals 14 residues. Germline CDR1 reads MDHEN; CDR2 reads SYDVKM.